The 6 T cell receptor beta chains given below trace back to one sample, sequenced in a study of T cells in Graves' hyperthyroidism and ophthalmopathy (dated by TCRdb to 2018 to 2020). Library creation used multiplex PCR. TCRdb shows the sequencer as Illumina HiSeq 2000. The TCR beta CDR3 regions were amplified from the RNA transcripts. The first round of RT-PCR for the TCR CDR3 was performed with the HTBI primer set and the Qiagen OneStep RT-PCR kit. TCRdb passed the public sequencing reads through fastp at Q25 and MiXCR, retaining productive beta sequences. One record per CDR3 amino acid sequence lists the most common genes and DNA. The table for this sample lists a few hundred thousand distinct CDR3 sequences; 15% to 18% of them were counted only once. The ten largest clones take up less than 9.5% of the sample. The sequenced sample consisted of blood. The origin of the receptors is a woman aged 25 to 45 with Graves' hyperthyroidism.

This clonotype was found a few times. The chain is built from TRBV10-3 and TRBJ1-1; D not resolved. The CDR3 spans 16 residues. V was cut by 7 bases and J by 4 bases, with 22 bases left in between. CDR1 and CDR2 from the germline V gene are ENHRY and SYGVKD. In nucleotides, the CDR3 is TGTGCCATCAACAAAAATCCGACACGAGGTAGCACTGAAGCTTTCTTT. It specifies CAINKNPTRGSTEAFF.

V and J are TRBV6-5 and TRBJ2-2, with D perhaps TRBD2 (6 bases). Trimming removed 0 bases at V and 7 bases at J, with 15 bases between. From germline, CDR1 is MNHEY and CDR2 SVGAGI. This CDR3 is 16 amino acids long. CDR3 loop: CASSYSIWEDVGELFF. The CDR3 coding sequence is TGTGCCAGCAGTTACTCGATATGGGAGGACGTCGGGGAGCTGTTTTTT.

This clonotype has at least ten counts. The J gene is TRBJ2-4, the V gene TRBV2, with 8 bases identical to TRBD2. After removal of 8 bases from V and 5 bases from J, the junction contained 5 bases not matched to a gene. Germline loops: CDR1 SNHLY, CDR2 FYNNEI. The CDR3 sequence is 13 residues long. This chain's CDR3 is CASRREGQNIQYF. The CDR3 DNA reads TGTGCCAGCCGACGGGAGGGTCAAAACATTCAGTACTTC.

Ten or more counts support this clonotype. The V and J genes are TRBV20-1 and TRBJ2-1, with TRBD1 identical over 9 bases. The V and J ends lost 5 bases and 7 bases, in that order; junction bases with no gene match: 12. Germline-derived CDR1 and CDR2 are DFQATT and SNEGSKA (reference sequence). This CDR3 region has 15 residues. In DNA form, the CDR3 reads TGCAGTGCTGGGAATCCGGGACAGGGTGGGAATGAGCAGTTCTTC. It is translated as CSAGNPGQGGNEQFF.

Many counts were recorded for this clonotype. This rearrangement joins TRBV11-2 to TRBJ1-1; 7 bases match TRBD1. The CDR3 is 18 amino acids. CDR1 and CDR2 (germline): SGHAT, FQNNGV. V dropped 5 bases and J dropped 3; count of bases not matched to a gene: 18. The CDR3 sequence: CASSPIIGYQGDYTEAFF. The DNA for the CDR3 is TGTGCCAGCAGCCCTATAATCGGATACCAGGGGGATTACACTGAAGCTTTCTTT. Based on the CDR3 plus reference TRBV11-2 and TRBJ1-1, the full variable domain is EAGVAQSPRYKIIEKRQSVAFWCNPISGHATLYWYQQILGQGPKLLIQFQNNGVVDDSQLPKDRFSAERLKGVDSTLKIQPAKLEDSAVYLCASSPIIGYQGDYTEAFFGQGTRLTVV.

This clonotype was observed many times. The CDR3 coding sequence is TGTGCCAGCAGAGGCGACAATGAGCAGTTCTTC. Translated: CASRGDNEQFF. The chain recombines TRBV7-9 with TRBJ2-1; D gene uncertain. Germline V gives CDR1 SEHNR, CDR2 FQNEAQ (reference sequence). V shed 6 bases and J shed 5 bases, with 5 bases lying between them. This CDR3 is 11 amino acids long. Full variable domain (outside the CDR3, taken from reference TRBV7-9 and TRBJ2-1): DTGVSQNPRHKITKRGQNVTFRCDPISEHNRLYWYRQTLGQGPEFLTYFQNEAQLEKSRLLSDRFSAERPKGSFSTLEIQRTEQGDSAMYLCASRGDNEQFFGPGTRLTVL.